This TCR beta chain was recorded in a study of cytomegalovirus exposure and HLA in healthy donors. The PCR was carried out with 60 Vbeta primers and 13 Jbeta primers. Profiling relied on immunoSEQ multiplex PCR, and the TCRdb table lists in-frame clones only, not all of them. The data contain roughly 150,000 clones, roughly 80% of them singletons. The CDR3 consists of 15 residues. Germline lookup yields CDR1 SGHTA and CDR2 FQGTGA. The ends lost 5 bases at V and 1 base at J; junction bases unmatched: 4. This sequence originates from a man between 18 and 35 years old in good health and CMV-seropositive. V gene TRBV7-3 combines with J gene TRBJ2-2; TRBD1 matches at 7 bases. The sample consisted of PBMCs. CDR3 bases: TGTGCCAGCAGCCCGGGACAGCAGAACACCGGGGAGCTGTTTTTT. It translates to CASSPGQQNTGELFF.